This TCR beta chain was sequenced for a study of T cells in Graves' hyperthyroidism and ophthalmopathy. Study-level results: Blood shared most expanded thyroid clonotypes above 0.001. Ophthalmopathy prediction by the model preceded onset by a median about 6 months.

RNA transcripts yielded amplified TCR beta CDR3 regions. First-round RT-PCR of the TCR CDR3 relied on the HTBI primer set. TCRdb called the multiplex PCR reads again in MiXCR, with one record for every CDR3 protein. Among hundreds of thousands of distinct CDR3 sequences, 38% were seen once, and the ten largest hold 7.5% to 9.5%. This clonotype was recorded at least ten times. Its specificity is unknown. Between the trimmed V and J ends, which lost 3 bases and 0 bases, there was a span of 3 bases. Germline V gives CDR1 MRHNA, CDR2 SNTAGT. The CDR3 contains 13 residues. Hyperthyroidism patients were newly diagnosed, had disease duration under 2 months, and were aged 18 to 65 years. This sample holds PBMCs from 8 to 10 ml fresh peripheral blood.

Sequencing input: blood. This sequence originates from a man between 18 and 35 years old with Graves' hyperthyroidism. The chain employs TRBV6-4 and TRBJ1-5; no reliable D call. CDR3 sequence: CASSEGSNQPQHF. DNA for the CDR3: TGTGCCAGCAGTGAGGGTAGCAATCAGCCCCAGCATTTT.